The T cell receptor beta chain described here comes from a study of T cell repertoires in cytomegalovirus infection. Across the whole study: Evidence of both CMV infection and a matching HLA type came from public TCR beta signatures. Study results and caveats: Clonotypes of TCR beta that were HLA-C-restricted and CMV-specific dominated the ex vivo response. Based on cumulative public TCR beta family frequency, carriers of CMV plus the relevant HLA were identified.

TCRdb used MiXCR to reprocess the reads, holding one entry per CDR3 protein. The sample shows around 530,000 distinct CDR3 sequences, about 25% of them seen only once. The CDR3 is 14 residues long. The J segment lost 4 bases and the V segment lost 4 bases, leaving 7 bases of the junction unmatched. Germline values: CDR1 SQVTM, CDR2 ANQGSEA. In regard to this clonotype: What it binds is unknown.

Sequencing was carried out using PBMCs. The chain recombines TRBV29-1 with TRBJ2-7, with 10 nucleotides matching TRBD2. This clonotype originated in a human donor in good health (CMV status not recorded). Some clones in this sample may be carry-over from other donors' samples. The CDR3 protein is CSVALGLADYEQYF. DNA for the CDR3: TGCAGCGTTGCCCTTGGACTAGCGGATTACGAGCAGTACTTC.